The next 14 T cell receptor beta chains were all read from a single sample in a study of cytomegalovirus exposure and HLA in healthy donors (dated by TCRdb to about 2017). Library prep was done by the immunoSEQ multiplex PCR assay. The immuneACCESS repertoire file appears here via TCRdb, limited to in-frame rearrangements. These files lack a portion of the clones; in checked studies, under half of the deficit traces to unresolved V genes, and the cause of the others is not known. Counted in this sample were 200,000 or so clones; roughly 88% of them appeared once. 2.9% of the sample is taken by the ten largest. Sequencing was performed on PBMCs. The receptors shown here come from a woman younger than 30 in good health and CMV-seronegative.

The genes are TRBV10-3 and TRBJ1-2, with TRBD1 identical over 10 bases. The CDR3 runs to 13 residues. Germline CDR1 and CDR2: ENHRY and SYGVKD. With 6 bases clipped from V and 8 bases from J, the junction kept 6 bases outside the gene matches. The CDR3 nucleotides read TGTGCCATCAGCTCGGGACAGGGGCACGGCTACACCTTC. This sequence encodes CAISSGQGHGYTF.

V is TRBV6-5 and J is TRBJ1-1, with 11 bases lining up with TRBD1. The CDR3 runs 15 residues. CDR1 is MNHEY and CDR2 is SVGAGI in the germline V gene. Trimming at V came to 5 bases and at J to 5 bases, leaving 7 bases not matched to a gene. CDR3 bases: TGTGCCAGCAGTAAGGGACAGGGGGTTCCTACTGAAGCTTTCTTT. Its translation is CASSKGQGVPTEAFF.

V usage is TRBV5-1 and J usage is TRBJ2-7, with 9 bases that match TRBD1. CDR3 size: 14 residues. V trimming: 3 bases; J trimming: 3 bases; junction bases outside the gene matches: 4. Germline V gene sequence: CDR1 SGHRS, CDR2 YFSETQ. The CDR3 DNA follows: TGCGCCAGCAGCTGGGGACAGGGTAACTACGAGCAGTACTTC. Translation gives CASSWGQGNYEQYF.

This clone has a handful of counts. The CDR3 reads CASSQSGGANTGELFF. The CDR3, as DNA: TGTGCCAGCAGCCAAAGTGGCGGGGCAAACACCGGGGAGCTGTTTTTT. The chain recombines TRBV4-2 with TRBJ2-2, with D possibly being TRBD2 (6 bases). The CDR3 contains 16 residues. Trimming took off 2 bases at V and 2 bases at J, with 12 bases between the two ends. Germline CDR1 reads LGHNA; CDR2 reads YNFKEQ.

This chain uses TRBV18 with TRBJ1-2; no definite D call. The germline V gene has CDR1 KGHSH and CDR2 LQKENI. There are 14 residues in the CDR3. Trimming took 3 bases from V and 7 from J, leaving 15 bases between them. The CDR3 bases are TGTGCCAGCTCACCGACGGAAGCGAGGGTTGGCTACACCTTC. It yields the protein CASSPTEARVGYTF. Full variable domain (missing parts from reference TRBV18 and TRBJ1-2): NAGVMQNPRHLVRRRGQEARLRCSPMKGHSHVYWYRQLPEEGLKFMVYLQKENIIDESGMPKERFSAEFPKEGPSILRIQQVVRGDSAAYFCASSPTEARVGYTFGSGTRLTVV.

The chain employs TRBV7-9 and TRBJ1-2; D gene uncertain. Germline V gives CDR1 SEHNR, CDR2 FQNEAQ (reference sequence). There are 15 residues in the CDR3. Trimming pared 5 bases from V and 3 bases from J, leaving 16 bases between. CDR3 bases: TGTGCCAGCAGCCCCTCTTTTGAGGGAGACTATGGCTACACCTTC. It encodes CASSPSFEGDYGYTF.

This chain links TRBV28 with TRBJ2-1; D is undetermined. This CDR3 contains 12 residues. In germline, CDR1 is MDHEN, CDR2 SYDVKM. The V end lost 2 bases, the J end lost 5 bases, and 4 bases lay between the germline ends. CDR3 nucleotide sequence: TGTGCCAGCAGTTTACAGGACAATGAGCAGTTCTTC. Protein product: CASSLQDNEQFF.

The chain carries TRBV6-1 and TRBJ1-1; D ambiguous. The V gene lost 7 bases and the J gene lost 1 base, with 7 bases spanning the gap. The CDR3 contains 12 residues. Germline lookup yields CDR1 MNHNS and CDR2 SASEGT. The CDR3 DNA reads TGTGCCAGCACCAGAGGGAACACTGAAGCTTTCTTT. As protein: CASTRGNTEAFF.

This chain links TRBV29-1 with TRBJ2-7, with 14 bases matching TRBD2. With V trimmed by 3 bases and J by 9 bases, 19 bases remained unmatched. This CDR3 comprises 18 residues. CDR1 is SQVTM, CDR2 ANQGSEA, per germline. Here the CDR3 DNA reads TGCAGCGTTGAGATTAAGGGACTAGCGGGAGTTGCTGTACGAGGGCAGTACTTC. It specifies CSVEIKGLAGVAVRGQYF.

This clone was seen a single time. The chain uses TRBV28 and TRBJ1-1, with 8 bases matching TRBD1. V lost 6 bases and J lost 3; bases outside the gene matches: 9. From germline, CDR1 is MDHEN and CDR2 SYDVKM. The length of the CDR3 is 15 residues. CDR3 nucleotide sequence: TGTGCCAGCAGACCACGGACAGGGAGAGACACTGAAGCTTTCTTT. Amino acids: CASRPRTGRDTEAFF.

The rearrangement uses TRBV18 and TRBJ1-1; no firm D call. Germline CDR1 reads KGHSH; CDR2 reads LQKENI. This CDR3 has 15 residues. V was trimmed by 0 bases and J by 1 base, leaving 9 bases between them. The CDR3 nucleotides are TGTGCCAGCTCACCACCCCGGGGAGAGAACACTGAAGCTTTCTTT. It encodes CASSPPRGENTEAFF.

The chain has TRBV28 and TRBJ2-7; D may be TRBD2 (6 bases). The length of the CDR3 is 15 residues. Germline V gives CDR1 MDHEN, CDR2 SYDVKM. Trimming took off 6 bases at V and 1 base at J, with 16 bases between the two ends. As DNA, the CDR3 is TGTGCCAGCAGCGAGCCGAAGCGGGTGTCCTACGAGCAGTACTTC. It translates to CASSEPKRVSYEQYF.

This clone came up once. The chain carries TRBV9 and TRBJ2-7; 7 bases align to TRBD1. Trimming at V came to 2 bases and at J to 0 bases, leaving 2 bases not matched to a gene. Looked up from germline, CDR1 is SGDLS and CDR2 is YYNGEE. The CDR3 has 14 residues. The CDR3 bases are TGTGCCAGCAGCGTCTCAGGGGGCTCCTACGAGCAGTACTTC. Translated: CASSVSGGSYEQYF. The entire variable domain, with the rest obtained from reference TRBV9 and TRBJ2-7, is as follows: DSGVTQTPKHLITATGQRVTLRCSPRSGDLSVYWYQQSLDQGLQFLIQYYNGEERAKGNILERFSAQQFPDLHSELNLSSLELGDSALYFCASSVSGGSYEQYFGPGTRLTVT.

This rearrangement joins TRBV28 to TRBJ2-7; a possible D gene is TRBD2 (5 bases). Between the trimmed V and J ends, which lost 2 bases and 2 bases, there was a span of 16 bases. The length of the CDR3 is 16 residues. Germline-derived CDR1 and CDR2 are MDHEN and SYDVKM. The CDR3 DNA follows: TGTGCCAGCAGTTTAAAATCGTACCTAGCACCCTACGAGCAGTACTTC. Translating it yields CASSLKSYLAPYEQYF.